This T cell receptor beta chain came from a study of control samples from healthy donors and cancer patients. This CDR3 is built from 14 residues. Germline loops: CDR1 MNHEY, CDR2 SVGAGI. Germline trimming cut 0 bases from V and 10 bases from J; bases unmatched to any gene: 6. Clones were sequenced by immunoSEQ multiplex PCR, and TCRdb holds only the in-frame ones, with some missing. Seen here are about 44,000 clones, 70% to 75% observed once, and the top ten hold over 15%. This clone showed up just a few times. The V and J genes are TRBV6-5 and TRBJ2-1; 7 nucleotides line up with TRBD1. This sequence was found in a male donor with melanoma. Specimen: formalin-fixed, paraffin-embedded tissue. CDR3 DNA sequence: TGTGCCAGCAGTTACTCCCGACAGGGTTGGGAGCAGTTCTTC. Amino acids: CASSYSRQGWEQFF.